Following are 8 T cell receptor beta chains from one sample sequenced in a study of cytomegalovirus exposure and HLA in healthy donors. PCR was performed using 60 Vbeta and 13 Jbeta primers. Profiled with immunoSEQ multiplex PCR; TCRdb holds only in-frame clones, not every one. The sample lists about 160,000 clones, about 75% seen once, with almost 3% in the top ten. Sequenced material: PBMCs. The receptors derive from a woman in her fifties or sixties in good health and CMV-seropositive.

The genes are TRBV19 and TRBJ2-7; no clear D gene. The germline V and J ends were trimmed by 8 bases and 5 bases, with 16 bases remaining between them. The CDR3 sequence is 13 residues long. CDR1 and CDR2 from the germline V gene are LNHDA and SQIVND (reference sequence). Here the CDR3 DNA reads TGTGCCAGTGCGACCGAGGCGCCGAACGAGCAGTACTTC. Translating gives CASATEAPNEQYF.

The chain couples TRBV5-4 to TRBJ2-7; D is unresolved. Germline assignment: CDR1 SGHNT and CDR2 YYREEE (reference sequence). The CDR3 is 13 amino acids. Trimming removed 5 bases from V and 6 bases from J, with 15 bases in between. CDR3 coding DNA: TGTGCCAGCAGTCCCTATGACTCCGTCGAGCAGTACTTC. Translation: CASSPYDSVEQYF.

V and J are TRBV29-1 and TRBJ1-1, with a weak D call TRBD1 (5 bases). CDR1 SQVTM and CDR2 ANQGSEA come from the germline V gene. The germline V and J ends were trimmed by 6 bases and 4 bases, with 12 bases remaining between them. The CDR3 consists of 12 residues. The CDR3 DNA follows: TGCAGCGTGGAACAGGTCCCCACTGAAGCTTTCTTT. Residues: CSVEQVPTEAFF.

The chain's CDR3 is CASSRDRYTGELFF. CDR3 DNA: TGCGCCAGCAGCCGGGACAGATACACCGGGGAGCTGTTTTTT. The chain uses TRBV5-1 and TRBJ2-2, with TRBD1 matching 7 bases. CDR1 and CDR2 from the germline V gene are SGHRS and YFSETQ. This CDR3 region has 14 residues. V shed 4 bases and J 3 bases; nucleotides not matched to a gene: 3.

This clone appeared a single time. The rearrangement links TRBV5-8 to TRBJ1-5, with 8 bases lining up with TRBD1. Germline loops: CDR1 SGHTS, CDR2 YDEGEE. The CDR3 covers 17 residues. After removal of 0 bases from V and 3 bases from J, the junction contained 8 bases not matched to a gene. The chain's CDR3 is CASSLARQGRSNQPQHF. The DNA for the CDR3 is TGTGCCAGCAGCTTGGCCCGACAGGGGAGGTCCAATCAGCCCCAGCATTTT.

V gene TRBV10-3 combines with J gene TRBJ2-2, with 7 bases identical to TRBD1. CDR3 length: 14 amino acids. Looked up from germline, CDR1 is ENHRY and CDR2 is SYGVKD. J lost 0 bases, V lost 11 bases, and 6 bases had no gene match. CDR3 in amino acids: CALQGSTNTGELFF. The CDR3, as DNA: TGTGCCCTACAGGGGAGTACGAACACCGGGGAGCTGTTTTTT.

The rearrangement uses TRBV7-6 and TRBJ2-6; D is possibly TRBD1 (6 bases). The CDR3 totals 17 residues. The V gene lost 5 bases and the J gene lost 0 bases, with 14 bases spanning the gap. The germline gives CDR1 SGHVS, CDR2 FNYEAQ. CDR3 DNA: TGTGCCAGCAGCGCACAGGGTACCCGCTCTGGGGCCAACGTCCTGACTTTC. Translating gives CASSAQGTRSGANVLTF.

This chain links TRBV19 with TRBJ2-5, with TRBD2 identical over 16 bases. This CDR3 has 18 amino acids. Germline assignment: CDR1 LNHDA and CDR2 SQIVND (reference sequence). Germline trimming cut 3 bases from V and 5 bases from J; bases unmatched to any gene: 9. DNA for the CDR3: TGTGCCAGTAGTATTGGGACTAGCGGGGGGGCCGCGGTCGAGACCCAGTACTTC. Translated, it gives CASSIGTSGGAAVETQYF.